Presented here are 14 T cell receptor beta chains from one specimen sequenced in a study of CD8+ T cells in alopecia areata. Cutaneous lymph nodes were pooled and cells sorted by CD4, CD8alpha, NKG2D, NKG2ACE and more. cDNA prepared by RNA extraction and subsequent reverse transcription served as the template for sequencing. The assay was immunoSEQ multiplex PCR, and TCRdb's table has in-frame clones only and misses some. Singletons are absent from the sample, which has around 290,000 clones. Sequenced sample: CD4+ T cells sorted from a lymph node. These receptors originate from a C3H/HeJ mouse with alopecia areata. The strain's MHC type: H2-k.

As regards this clone: Gene names are the mouse ones. The read ends 4 residues shy of where the CDR3 ends; the end is completed using the germline J gene. The V and J genes are TRBV13-1 and TRBJ2-5, with D perhaps TRBD1 (5 bases). Germline CDR1 NSHNY, CDR2 SYGAGN. This CDR3 contains 15 residues. CDR3 loop: CASSDGQSRKDTQYF. The DNA read from the CDR3 is TGTGCCAGCAGTGATGGACAGTCCCGGAAGGAC.

A remark on this clone: The genes are named according to mouse. The missing CDR3 end, 4 residues past where the read stops, is filled in from the germline J gene. This same CDR3 is encoded by further DNA sequences in the sample. The V gene is TRBV1, the J gene TRBJ2-2; D not resolved. In germline, CDR1 is NSQYPW, CDR2 LRSPGD (reference sequence). The CDR3 loop spans 14 amino acids. V was cut by 3 bases and J by 0 bases, with 5 bases left in between. The CDR3 loop reads CTCSAGANTGQLYF. The CDR3 bases that were read are TGCACCTGCAGTGCTGGTGCAAACACCGGG.

Details on this clone: Mouse gene names apply. Read coverage stops 4 residues before the CDR3 terminus; the germline J gene supplies the remainder. The V call is TRBV5, the J call TRBJ2-5, with 7 bases that match TRBD2. Looked up from germline, CDR1 is LGHNA and CDR2 is YNLKQL (reference sequence). CDR3 length equals 16 residues. Partial CDR3 DNA: TGTGCCAGCAGCCAAGAGGGTGGCTGGGGGAAAGAC. Translation: CASSQEGGWGKD. The whole CDR3 reads CASSQEGGWGKDTQYF.

Note on this clone: Genes and germline are mouse. The observed sequence ends 4 residues before the CDR3 terminus, with the missing tail filled in from the germline J gene. At the DNA level, this CDR3 is encoded by other sequences in the same sample as well. This chain uses TRBV1 with TRBJ2-1; 12 bases are a match to TRBD2. The germline CDR1 and CDR2 sequences are NSQYPW and LRSPGD (reference sequence). Unmatched junction bases numbered 1, after V lost 3 bases and J lost 4 bases. CDR3 length: 15 amino acids. The CDR3 is CTCSADWGGYAEQFF. CDR3 DNA (partial): TGCACCTGCAGTGCGGACTGGGGGGGATATGCT. Variable domain in full (rest from reference TRBV1 and TRBJ2-1): VTLLEQNPRWRLVPRGQAVNLRCILKNSQYPWMSWYQQDLQKQLQWLFTLRSPGDKEVKSLPGADYLATRVTDTELRLQVANMSQGRTLYCTCSADWGGYAEQFFGPGTRLTVL.

As regards this clone: Gene labels here are mouse ones. Read sequence stops 4 residues before the CDR3 end, and the germline J gene provides the missing end. V usage is TRBV13-1 and J usage is TRBJ1-2; 7 bases agree with TRBD1. V lost 1 base and J lost 2; bases outside the gene matches: 2. The CDR3 loop spans 14 amino acids. The germline CDR1 and CDR2 sequences are NSHNY and SYGAGN. CDR3 sequence: CASSDTQGNSDYTF. The DNA read from the CDR3 is TGTGCCAGCAGTGATACACAGGGGAACTCC.

As concerns this clone: Gene names are mouse gene names. Read sequence stops 4 residues before the CDR3 end, and the germline J gene provides the missing end. The chain links TRBV19 to TRBJ2-1; 8 positions agree with TRBD2. The CDR3 loop spans 15 amino acids. V lost 4 bases to trimming and J lost 3 bases; unmatched junction nucleotides: 6. From germline, CDR1 is FNHDT and CDR2 SITEND (reference sequence). The CDR3 reads CASSLRDWRYAEQFF. The sequenced part of the CDR3 DNA is TGTGCCAGCAGTCTCCGGGACTGGCGCTATGCT.

Only a few counts were recorded for this clone. The gene names given are mouse names. The read ends 4 residues shy of where the CDR3 ends; the end is completed using the germline J gene. The chain uses TRBV19 and TRBJ2-1; D remains ambiguous. CDR3 length: 12 amino acids. Germline values: CDR1 FNHDT, CDR2 SITEND (reference sequence). With 4 bases removed from V and 3 bases from J, the gap between germline ends came to 5 bases. The CDR3 DNA, read in part, is TGTGCCAGCAGTCCCTTCTATGCT. Amino acid sequence: CASSPFYA. The complete CDR3 protein is CASSPFYAEQFF. Together with reference TRBV19 and TRBJ2-1, the CDR3 gives the full variable domain: GGIITQTPKFLIGQEGQKLTLKCQQNFNHDTMYWYRQDSGKGLRLIYYSITENDLQKGDLSEGYDASREKKSSFSLTVTSAQKNEMAVFLCASSPFYAEQFFGPGTRLTVL.

Remarks on this clone: The gene names here belong to mouse. With the read ending 4 residues before the CDR3 end, the germline J gene is used to fill in that end. The same CDR3 is also encoded by other DNA sequences in this sample. V is TRBV13-2 and J is TRBJ2-7; 10 positions agree with TRBD2. CDR1 is NNHNN and CDR2 is SYGAGS in the germline V gene (reference sequence). CDR3 size: 15 residues. The CDR3 sequence: CASGDARLGGYEQYF. CDR3 bases read: TGTGCCAGCGGTGATGCTAGACTGGGGGGTTAT.

Only a few counts were recorded for this clone. Gene names follow the mouse nomenclature. The CDR3 end is not reached by the read, which stops 4 residues before it; the germline J gene fills it in. The chain recombines TRBV13-3 with TRBJ2-3, with TRBD1 identical over 8 bases. Trimming removed 3 bases from V and 4 bases from J; junction bases left unmatched: 7. CDR3 length equals 15 residues. Germline V CDR1 and CDR2: NNHDY, SYVADS. The CDR3 sequence: CASSGTGKGTETLYF. The sequenced CDR3 bases are TGTGCCAGCAGTGGGACAGGGAAGGGTACAGAA.

This clone was counted between two and nine times. Gene names and germline match the mouse. The DNA ends 4 residues before the CDR3 does, and the rest of the CDR3 is filled in from the germline J gene. The J gene is TRBJ2-5, the V gene TRBV19; 7 nucleotides align to TRBD2. Germline V gene lookup returns CDR1 FNHDT and CDR2 SITEND (reference sequence). The CDR3 consists of 15 residues. The DNA read from the CDR3 is TGTGCCAGCAGTATAACCCGCGGACTGGCTGAC. It encodes CASSITRGLAD. The CDR3 as a whole reads CASSITRGLADTQYF.

On this clone: The gene symbols are mouse symbols. The read is 4 residues too short to cover the CDR3 end, so that end is filled in from the germline J gene. The rearrangement joins TRBV13-3 to TRBJ2-7, with D maybe TRBD2 (6 bases). Germline V CDR1 and CDR2: NNHDY, SYVADS. V lost 4 bases, J lost 0 bases, and 17 bases lay in between. This CDR3 is built from 16 residues. The CDR3 region is CASSPGAGVSSYEQYF. CDR3 bases read: TGTGCCAGCAGTCCTGGGGCTGGGGTTAGCTCCTAT.

This clone was counted between two and nine times. Germline and genes here are mouse. From the germline J gene comes the end of the CDR3, since the read stops 4 residues before it. The rearrangement uses TRBV19 and TRBJ1-2; possibly TRBD1 for D (6 bases). The V gene lost 0 bases and the J gene lost 3 bases, with 12 bases spanning the gap. Germline assignment: CDR1 FNHDT and CDR2 SITEND (reference sequence). This CDR3 has 15 amino acids. CDR3 bases read: TGTGCCAGCAGTATAGTAAGGGGGGGGTACTCC. It yields the protein CASSIVRGGYS. The complete CDR3 reads CASSIVRGGYSDYTF.

As regards this clone: The gene symbols are mouse symbols. The read ends 4 residues early relative to the CDR3; the germline J gene fills the gap. The chain is built from TRBV1 and TRBJ1-2; 7 nucleotides agree with TRBD1. V lost 3 bases to trimming and J lost 3 bases; unmatched junction nucleotides: 4. Per germline, CDR1 NSQYPW and CDR2 LRSPGD (reference sequence). The CDR3 contains 14 residues. The CDR3 protein is CTCSARGRDSDYTF. The part of the CDR3 DNA that was read is TGCACCTGCAGTGCGAGGGGGCGGGACTCC.

Regarding this clone: Genes and germline are mouse. The sequenced CDR3 bases are TGCACCTGCAGTGGGACAGGGTCAAACACA. This sequence encodes CTCSGTGSNT. In full, the CDR3 is CTCSGTGSNTEVFF. This chain connects TRBV1 to TRBJ1-1; TRBD1 matches at 8 bases. The read falls 4 residues short of the CDR3 end, and the missing part is taken from the germline J gene. Per the germline V gene, CDR1 is NSQYPW and CDR2 is LRSPGD (reference sequence). The CDR3 length is 14 residues. Trimming cost V 4 bases and J 0 bases; bases outside gene matches: 1.